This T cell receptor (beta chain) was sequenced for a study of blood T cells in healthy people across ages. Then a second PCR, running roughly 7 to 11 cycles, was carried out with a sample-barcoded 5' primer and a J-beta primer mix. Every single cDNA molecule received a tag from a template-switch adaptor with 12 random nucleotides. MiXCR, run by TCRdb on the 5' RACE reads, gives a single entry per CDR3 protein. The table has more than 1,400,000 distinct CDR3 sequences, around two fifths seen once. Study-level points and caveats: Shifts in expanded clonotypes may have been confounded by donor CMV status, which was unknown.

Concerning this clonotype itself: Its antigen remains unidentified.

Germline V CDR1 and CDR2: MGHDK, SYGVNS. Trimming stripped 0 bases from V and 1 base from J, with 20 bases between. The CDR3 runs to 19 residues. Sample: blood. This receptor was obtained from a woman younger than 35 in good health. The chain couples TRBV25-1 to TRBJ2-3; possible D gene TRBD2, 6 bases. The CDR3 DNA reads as TGTGCCAGCAGTGAATATTTCTACGGCGTCAGGGAGGGCACAGATACGCAGTATTTT. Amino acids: CASSEYFYGVREGTDTQYF.